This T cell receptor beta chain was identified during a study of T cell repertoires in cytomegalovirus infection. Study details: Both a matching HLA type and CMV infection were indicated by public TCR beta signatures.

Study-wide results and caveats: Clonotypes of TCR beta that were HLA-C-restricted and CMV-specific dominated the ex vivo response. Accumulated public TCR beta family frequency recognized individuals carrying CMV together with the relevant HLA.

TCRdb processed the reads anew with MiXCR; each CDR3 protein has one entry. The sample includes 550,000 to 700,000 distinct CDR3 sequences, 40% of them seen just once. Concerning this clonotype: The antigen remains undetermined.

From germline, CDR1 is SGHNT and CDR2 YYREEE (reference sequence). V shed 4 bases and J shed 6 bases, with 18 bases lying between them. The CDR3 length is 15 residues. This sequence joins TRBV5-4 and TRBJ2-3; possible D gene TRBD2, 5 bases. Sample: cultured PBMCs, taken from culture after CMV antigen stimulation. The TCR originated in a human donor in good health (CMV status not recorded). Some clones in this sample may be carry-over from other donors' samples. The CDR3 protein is CASSPEVRNLDTQYF. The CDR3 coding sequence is TGTGCCAGCAGCCCGGAGGTTAGAAATCTGGATACGCAGTATTTT.